This T cell receptor (beta chain) was documented in a study of technical replicates of blood from a few donors. The method was immunoSEQ multiplex PCR; TCRdb's version includes in-frame clones alone and lacks a portion of them. The sample lists 65,000 to 85,000 clones, roughly 92% occurring once. The CDR3 is 13 amino acids. V shed 7 bases and J 7 bases; nucleotides not matched to a gene: 10. Per the germline V gene, CDR1 is SNHLY and CDR2 is FYNNEI. This clonotype originated in a human donor in good health. The chain uses TRBV2 and TRBJ2-7; 7 positions agree with TRBD1. Source material: T cells isolated from PBMCs. The CDR3 nucleotides read TGTGCCAGCATACCCGGGACAGCCTTAGAGCAGTACTTC. This sequence encodes CASIPGTALEQYF.